This T cell receptor beta chain was identified during a study of cytomegalovirus exposure and HLA in healthy donors. Overall study: From about 200 million T cells, an earlier analysis saw approximately 120 million unique TCR beta sequences. Study-level findings and limits: Certain indistinguishable V segments, among them TRBV6-2 and TRBV6-3, were excluded. Previously analyzed data showed that most TCR beta V segments were productive at a frequency of about 87% or about 30%. V- and J-gene trimming in TCR beta was tied to a missense DCLRE1C variant by an analysis performed later.

13 Jbeta primers and 60 Vbeta primers were used for the PCR. Data came from immunoSEQ multiplex PCR; TCRdb stores just in-frame clones and leaves some out. This table holds about 190,000 clones, about 70% found once. The CDR3 runs to 15 residues. Per germline, CDR1 SGHRS and CDR2 YFSETQ. Comment on this clone: Its antigen is not identified.

Sample: PBMCs. The chain combines TRBV5-1 with TRBJ2-5, with TRBD1 matching over 8 bases. The J call may not be correct, given that the DNA end is closer to TRBJ2-7. This clonotype was obtained from a woman in her 30s in good health and CMV-seronegative. The CDR3 spells CASSLEVQGVREQYF. DNA of the CDR3: TGCGCCAGCAGCTTGGAGGTACAGGGGGTGCGCGAGCAGTACTTC.